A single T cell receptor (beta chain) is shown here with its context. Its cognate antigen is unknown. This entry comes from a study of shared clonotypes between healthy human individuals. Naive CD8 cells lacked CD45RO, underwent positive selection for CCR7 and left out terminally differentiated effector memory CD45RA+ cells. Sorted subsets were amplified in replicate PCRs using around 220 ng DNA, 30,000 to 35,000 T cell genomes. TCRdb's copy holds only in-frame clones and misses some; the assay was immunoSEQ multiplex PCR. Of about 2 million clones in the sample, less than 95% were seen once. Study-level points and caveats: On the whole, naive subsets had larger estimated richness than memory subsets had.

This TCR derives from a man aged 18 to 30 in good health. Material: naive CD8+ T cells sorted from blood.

CDR3 residues: CASSSEVGQDGELFF. The CDR3 nucleotides read TGTGCCAGCAGCTCGGAGGTAGGACAGGACGGGGAGCTGTTTTTT. V gene TRBV7-9 combines with J gene TRBJ2-2, with 7 bases aligning to TRBD1. V shed 4 bases, J shed 7 bases, and the junction held 9 bases outside the gene matches. The CDR3 sequence is 15 residues long. CDR1 and CDR2 from the germline V gene are SEHNR and FQNEAQ (reference sequence).